This T cell receptor beta chain was identified during a study of T cell clonality in common variable immunodeficiency. Study-level points and caveats: Reportedly, TCR beta sequences from common variable immunodeficiency showed fewer deletions and N-nucleotide insertions. TCRbeta clonality was increased in CVID versus healthy controls. Compared with controls, CVID subjects had fewer shared TCRbeta clones.

The germline V gene has CDR1 MDHEN and CDR2 SYDVKM. The ends were cut back, 3 bases at V and 3 bases at J, with 12 bases in the middle. The CDR3 length is 14 residues. Sequencing input was equivalent genomic DNA from CVID and controls. Measured with immunoSEQ multiplex PCR; TCRdb has only the in-frame clones, and not every one. Reported are about 81,000 clones, none seen only once; the ten largest carry under 1%. The table lists this clone with many counts. Its antigen is undetermined. Read sequence stops 3 residues before the CDR3 end, and the germline J gene provides the missing end. The sequenced sample consisted of peripheral blood mononuclear cells. The clonotype was recovered from a person aged 18 to 70 in good health. This rearrangement joins TRBV28 to TRBJ2-7; D is uncertain. The covered CDR3 bases are TGTGCCAGCAGTTTTGAATCGCCCGGCTACGAG. Translated, it gives CASSFESPGYE. The full CDR3 is CASSFESPGYEQYF.